This T cell receptor (beta chain) is from a study of response to subunit inactivated influenza vaccine. General study findings and limits: Authors proposed each seasonal influenza vaccination draws in few new T cells.

TCRdb reanalysed the RT-PCR reads using MiXCR and keeps one entry per CDR3 protein. This sample has 800,000 or so distinct CDR3 sequences, with approximately 21% found just once. This clonotype was found a few times. Its antigen is not identified. Per the germline V gene, CDR1 is MNHEY and CDR2 is SVGAGI. V lost 4 bases to trimming and J lost 2 bases; unmatched junction nucleotides: 10. This CDR3 spans 16 amino acids. This sequence was found in a man aged 50 to 59 who received an inactivated influenza vaccine. Sample: PBMCs from blood, taken 5 to 6 days after vaccination. The rearrangement joins TRBV6-5 to TRBJ2-7; 8 bases line up with TRBD2. CDR3 residues: CASSSPPGGGAYEQYF. DNA of the CDR3: TGTGCCAGCAGTTCCCCGCCGGGAGGGGGGGCCTACGAGCAGTACTTC.